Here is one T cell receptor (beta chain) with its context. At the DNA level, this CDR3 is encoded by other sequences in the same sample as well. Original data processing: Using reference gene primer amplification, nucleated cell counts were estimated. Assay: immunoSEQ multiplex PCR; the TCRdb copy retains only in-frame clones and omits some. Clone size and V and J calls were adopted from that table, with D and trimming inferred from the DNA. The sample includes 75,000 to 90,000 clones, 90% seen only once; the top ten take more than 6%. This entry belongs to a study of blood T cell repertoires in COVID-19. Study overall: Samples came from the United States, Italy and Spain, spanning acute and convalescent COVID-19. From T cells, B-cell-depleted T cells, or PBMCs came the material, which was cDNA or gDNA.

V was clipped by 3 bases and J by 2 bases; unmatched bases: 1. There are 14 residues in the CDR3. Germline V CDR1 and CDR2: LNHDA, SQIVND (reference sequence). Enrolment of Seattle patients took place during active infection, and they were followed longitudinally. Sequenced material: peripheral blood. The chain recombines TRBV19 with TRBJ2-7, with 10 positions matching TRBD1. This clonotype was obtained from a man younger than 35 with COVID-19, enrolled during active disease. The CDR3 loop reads CASSIGQGAYEQYF. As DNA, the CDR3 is TGTGCCAGTAGTATTGGACAGGGGGCCTACGAGCAGTACTTC.